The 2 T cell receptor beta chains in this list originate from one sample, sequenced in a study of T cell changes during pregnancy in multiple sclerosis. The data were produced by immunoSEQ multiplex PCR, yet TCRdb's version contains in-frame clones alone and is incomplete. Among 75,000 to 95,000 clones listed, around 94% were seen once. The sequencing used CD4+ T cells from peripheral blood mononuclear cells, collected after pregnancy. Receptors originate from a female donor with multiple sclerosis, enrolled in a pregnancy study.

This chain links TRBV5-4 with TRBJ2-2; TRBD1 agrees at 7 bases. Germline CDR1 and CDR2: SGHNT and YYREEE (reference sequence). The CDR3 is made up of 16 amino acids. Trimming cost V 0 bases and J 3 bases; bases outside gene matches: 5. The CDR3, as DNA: TGTGCCAGCAGCTTGGCCCCCGGGACAGACACCGGGGAGCTGTTTTTT. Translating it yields CASSLAPGTDTGELFF.

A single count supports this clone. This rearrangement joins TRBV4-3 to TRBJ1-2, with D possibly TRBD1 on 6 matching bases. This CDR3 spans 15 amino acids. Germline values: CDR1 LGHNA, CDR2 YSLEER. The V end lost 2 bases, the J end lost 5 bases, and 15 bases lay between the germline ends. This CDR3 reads CASSQRDRTWYGYTF. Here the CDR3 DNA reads TGCGCCAGCAGCCAACGAGACAGGACCTGGTATGGCTACACCTTC.